Each of the 9 T cell receptor beta chains below was sequenced from the same sample in a study of T cells after yellow fever vaccination. From the 5' RACE reads, TCRdb called clonotypes with MiXCR, one entry per CDR3 protein. The sample has more than 250,000 distinct CDR3 sequences, around 7% seen once. The sample in question was PBMCs, obtained about 49 days after the first yellow fever vaccination. These receptors originate from a man younger than 35 who received the YFV17D yellow fever vaccine.

The chain employs TRBV19 and TRBJ1-1; D perhaps matches TRBD1 (6 bases). CDR1 LNHDA and CDR2 SQIVND come from the germline V gene (reference sequence). Trimming pared 7 bases from V and 4 bases from J, leaving 16 bases between. This CDR3 comprises 14 residues. The CDR3 spells CASIITGGATEAFF. The CDR3 nucleotides read TGTGCCAGTATCATCACTGGGGGGGCCACTGAAGCTTTCTTT.

This clonotype was seen a few times. The chain has TRBV27 and TRBJ2-3; 8 positions match TRBD2. V shed 5 bases and J 3 bases; nucleotides not matched to a gene: 10. Germline V CDR1 and CDR2: MNHEY, SMNVEV (reference sequence). The CDR3 is 16 residues long. The CDR3 DNA reads as TGTGCCAGCAGTATAAGACTAGCGCCTTCAACAGATACGCAGTATTTT. Translation gives CASSIRLAPSTDTQYF.

The rearrangement joins TRBV10-3 to TRBJ2-3; D is uncertain. This CDR3 region has 16 residues. In germline, CDR1 is ENHRY, CDR2 SYGVKD. The V and J ends lost 2 bases and 1 base respectively, with 13 bases between them. CDR3 amino acids: CAISEIVGRGTDTQYF. DNA for the CDR3: TGTGCCATCAGTGAGATCGTTGGTAGGGGCACAGATACGCAGTATTTT.

This rearrangement joins TRBV20-1 to TRBJ2-3; D is uncertain. CDR1 and CDR2 from the germline V gene are DFQATT and SNEGSKA (reference sequence). The CDR3 has 16 residues. V was shortened by 3 bases and J by 4 bases, with 20 bases between the two germline ends. This CDR3 is CSASGTDPTTPDTQYF. The CDR3 region has the DNA TGCAGTGCTAGTGGTACGGATCCGACGACGCCAGATACGCAGTATTTT.

The DNA for the CDR3 is TGTGCCAGCAGCTCCGCGGGACTAACTATCACAGATACGCAGTATTTT. As protein: CASSSAGLTITDTQYF. The chain uses TRBV11-2 and TRBJ2-3; 7 bases align to TRBD2. The trim removed 4 bases at V and 2 bases at J, leaving 9 bases unmatched. CDR3 length: 16 residues. CDR1 and CDR2 (germline): SGHAT, FQNNGV.

This clonotype turned up a few times. J is TRBJ1-4 and V is TRBV27, with D perhaps TRBD1 (6 bases). With 3 bases removed from V and 7 bases from J, the gap between germline ends came to 15 bases. Germline lookup yields CDR1 MNHEY and CDR2 SMNVEV (reference sequence). CDR3 length equals 15 residues. The DNA for the CDR3 is TGTGCCAGCAGTTTTAAGAGGGGGAGAGGTGAAAAACTGTTTTTT. Its protein is CASSFKRGRGEKLFF. The entire variable domain, with the rest obtained from reference TRBV27 and TRBJ1-4, is as follows: EAQVTQNPRYLITVTGKKLTVTCSQNMNHEYMSWYRQDPGLGLRQIYYSMNVEVTDKGDVPEGYKVSRKEKRNFPLILESPSPNQTSLYFCASSFKRGRGEKLFFGSGTQLSVL.

The J gene is TRBJ2-5, the V gene TRBV7-8; no clear D. Germline-derived CDR1 and CDR2 are SGHVS and FQNEAQ. V was pared by 1 base and J by 0 bases, with 6 bases between. The CDR3 consists of 14 residues. CDR3 sequence (DNA): TGTGCCAGCAGCTTAGACCGCCACCAAGAGACCCAGTACTTC. This encodes CASSLDRHQETQYF.

Only a few counts were recorded for this clonotype. V and J are TRBV5-6 and TRBJ1-4; D ambiguous. Germline CDR1 is SGHDT and CDR2 is YYEEEE. The CDR3 contains 14 residues. V gave up 4 bases and J gave up 2 bases, with 9 bases separating them. The CDR3 loop reads CASSVGGTNEKLFF. CDR3 in DNA: TGTGCCAGCAGCGTCGGAGGGACTAATGAAAAACTGTTTTTT.

This clonotype has a count of ten or more. This sequence joins TRBV29-1 and TRBJ2-2; unclear D gene. V was shortened by 7 bases and J by 7 bases, with 10 bases between the two germline ends. The CDR3 spans 11 residues. CDR1 is SQVTM and CDR2 is ANQGSEA in the germline V gene. CDR3: CSGSRGGELFF. The CDR3 coding sequence is TGCAGCGGATCGCGCGGCGGGGAGCTGTTTTTT.